This T cell receptor (beta chain) was captured in a study of T cell repertoires in cytomegalovirus infection. TCRdb re-derived calls from the reads in MiXCR, one entry per CDR3 protein. The table records around 740,000 distinct CDR3 sequences, less than 40% of them present only once. Trimming shortened V by 0 bases and J by 5 bases, and 14 bases separated the two germline ends. The germline V gene has CDR1 MNHNY and CDR2 SVGAGI (reference sequence). This CDR3 region has 17 residues. The study's findings and limits: Cumulative public TCR beta family frequency identified CMV carriers with the relevant HLA.

This clonotype was detected only a few times. Its antigen is not known. Sample: PBMCs. The rearrangement links TRBV6-6 to TRBJ1-6; D is unclear. The clonotype originates from a human donor in good health (CMV status not recorded). Some clones in this sample may be carry-over from other donors' samples. Here the CDR3 reads CASSYSDSRLNNSPLHF. CDR3 coding DNA: TGTGCCAGCAGTTACTCGGATTCGAGACTCAATAATTCACCCCTCCACTTT.